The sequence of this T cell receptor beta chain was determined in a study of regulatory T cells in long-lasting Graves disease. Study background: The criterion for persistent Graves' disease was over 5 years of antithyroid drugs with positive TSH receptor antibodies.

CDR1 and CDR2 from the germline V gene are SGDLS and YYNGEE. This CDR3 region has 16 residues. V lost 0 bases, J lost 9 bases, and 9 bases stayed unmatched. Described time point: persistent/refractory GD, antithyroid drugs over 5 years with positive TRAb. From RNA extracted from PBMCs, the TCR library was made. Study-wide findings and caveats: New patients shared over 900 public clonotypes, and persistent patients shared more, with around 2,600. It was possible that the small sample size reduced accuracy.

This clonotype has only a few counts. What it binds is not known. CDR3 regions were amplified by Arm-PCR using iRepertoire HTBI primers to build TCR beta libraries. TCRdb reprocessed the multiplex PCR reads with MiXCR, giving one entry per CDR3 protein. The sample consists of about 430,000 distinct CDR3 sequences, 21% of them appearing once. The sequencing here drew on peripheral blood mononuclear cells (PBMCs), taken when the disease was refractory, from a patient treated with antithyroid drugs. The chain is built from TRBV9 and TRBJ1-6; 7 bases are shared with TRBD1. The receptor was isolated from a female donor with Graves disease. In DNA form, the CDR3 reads TGTGCCAGCAGCGTAGAAGGGGGCGCCTTGGTTTCACCCCTCCACTTT. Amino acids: CASSVEGGALVSPLHF. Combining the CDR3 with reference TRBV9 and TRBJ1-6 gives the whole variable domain DSGVTQTPKHLITATGQRVTLRCSPRSGDLSVYWYQQSLDQGLQFLIQYYNGEERAKGNILERFSAQQFPDLHSELNLSSLELGDSALYFCASSVEGGALVSPLHFGNGTRLTVT.